The T cell receptor (beta chain) described here comes from a study of T cells in Graves' hyperthyroidism and ophthalmopathy. Germline assignment: CDR1 MNHNS and CDR2 SASEGT. The CDR3 is made up of 13 amino acids. Trimming took off 6 bases at V and 2 bases at J, with 11 bases between the two ends. Points from the study as a whole: Ophthalmopathy could be told apart from stable hyperthyroidism with a 13 V-J model.

Researchers amplified the TCR beta CDR3 regions from RNA transcripts. First-round RT-PCR targeting the TCR CDR3 was performed with the HTBI primer set. In TCRdb, the multiplex PCR reads were re-called with MiXCR into one record per CDR3 protein. The profile shows around 350,000 distinct CDR3 sequences, around 15% of them singletons. To note about this clonotype: The antigen is undetermined.

Disease duration was under 3 months in the ophthalmopathy patients, who also had a Clinical Activity Score of at least 3 and a NOSPECS grade of at least 4. Sequenced input: blood. The rearrangement links TRBV6-1 to TRBJ2-7, with no clear D. This TCR was recovered from a woman aged 60-75 years with Graves' ophthalmopathy. The CDR3 spells CASSLHITYEQYF. The CDR3 nucleotides read TGTGCCAGCAGCCTACACATCACCTACGAGCAGTACTTC.